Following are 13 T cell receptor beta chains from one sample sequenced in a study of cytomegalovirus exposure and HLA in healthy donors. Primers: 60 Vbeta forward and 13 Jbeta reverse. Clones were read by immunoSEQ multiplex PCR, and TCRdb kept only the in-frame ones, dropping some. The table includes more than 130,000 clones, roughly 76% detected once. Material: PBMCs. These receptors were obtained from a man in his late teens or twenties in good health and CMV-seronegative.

The CDR3 sequence is CASSLQGTGNSPLHF. DNA of the CDR3: TGTGCCAGCAGTTTACAGGGAACGGGCAATTCACCCCTCCACTTT. The chain uses TRBV28 and TRBJ1-6; D might be TRBD1 (5 bases). The V gene's germline CDR1 is MDHEN and CDR2 SYDVKM. This CDR3 has 15 amino acids. The V end was cut by 2 bases, the J end by 7 bases, with 12 bases between.

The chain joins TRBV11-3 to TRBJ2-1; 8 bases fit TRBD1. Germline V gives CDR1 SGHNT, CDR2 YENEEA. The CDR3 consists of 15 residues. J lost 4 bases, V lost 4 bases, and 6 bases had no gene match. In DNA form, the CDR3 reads TGTGCCAGCAGCTCTGGACAGGGAACATACAATGAGCAGTTCTTC. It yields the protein CASSSGQGTYNEQFF.

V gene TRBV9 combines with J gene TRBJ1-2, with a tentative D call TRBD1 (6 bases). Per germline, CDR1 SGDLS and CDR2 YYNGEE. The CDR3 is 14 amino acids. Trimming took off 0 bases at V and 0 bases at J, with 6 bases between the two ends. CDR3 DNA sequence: TGTGCCAGCAGCGTAGCAGGGGCTAACTATGGCTACACCTTC. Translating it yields CASSVAGANYGYTF.

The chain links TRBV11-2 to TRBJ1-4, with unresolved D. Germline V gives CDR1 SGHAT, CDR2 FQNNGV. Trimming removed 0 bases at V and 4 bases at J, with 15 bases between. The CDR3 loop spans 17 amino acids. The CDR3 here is CASSLERVRRINEKLFF. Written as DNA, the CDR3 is TGTGCCAGCAGCTTAGAGCGGGTACGGCGGATTAATGAAAAACTGTTTTTT.

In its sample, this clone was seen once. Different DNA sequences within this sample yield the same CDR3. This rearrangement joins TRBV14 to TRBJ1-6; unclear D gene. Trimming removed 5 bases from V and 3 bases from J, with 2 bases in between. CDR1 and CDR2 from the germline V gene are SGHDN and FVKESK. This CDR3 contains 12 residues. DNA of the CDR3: TGTGCCAGCAGCTACTATAATTCACCCCTCCACTTT. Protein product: CASSYYNSPLHF.

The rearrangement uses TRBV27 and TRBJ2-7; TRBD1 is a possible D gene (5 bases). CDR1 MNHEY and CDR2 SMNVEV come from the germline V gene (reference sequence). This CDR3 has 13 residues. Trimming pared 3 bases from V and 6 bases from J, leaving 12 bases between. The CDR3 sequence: CASSLIRESEQYF. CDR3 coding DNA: TGTGCCAGCAGTTTGATCAGGGAAAGCGAGCAGTACTTC.

CDR3 bases: TGCGCCAGCAGAATAGCCCCAGAAAGTAACTATGGCTACACCTTC. Translation gives CASRIAPESNYGYTF. The rearrangement uses TRBV5-1 and TRBJ1-2; no clear D gene. V was pared by 5 bases and J by 1 base, with 15 bases between. The length of the CDR3 is 15 residues. Germline CDR1 is SGHRS and CDR2 is YFSETQ.

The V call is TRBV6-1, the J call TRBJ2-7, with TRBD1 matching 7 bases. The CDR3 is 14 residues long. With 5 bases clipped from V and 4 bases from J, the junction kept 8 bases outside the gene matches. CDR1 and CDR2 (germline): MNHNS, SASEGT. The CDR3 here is CASSNGDSVYEQYF. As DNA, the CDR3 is TGTGCCAGCAGTAATGGGGACAGCGTTTACGAGCAGTACTTC.

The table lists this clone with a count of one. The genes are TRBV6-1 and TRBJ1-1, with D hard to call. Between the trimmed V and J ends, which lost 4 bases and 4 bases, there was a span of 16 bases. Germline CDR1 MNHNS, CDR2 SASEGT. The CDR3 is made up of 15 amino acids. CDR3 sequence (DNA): TGTGCCAGCAGTGTAGCAGTGAGTGTGTCCACTGAAGCTTTCTTT. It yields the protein CASSVAVSVSTEAFF.

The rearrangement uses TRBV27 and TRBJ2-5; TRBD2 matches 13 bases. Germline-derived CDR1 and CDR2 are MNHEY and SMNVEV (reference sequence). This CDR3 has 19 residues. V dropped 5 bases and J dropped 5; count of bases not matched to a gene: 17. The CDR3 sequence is CASSVGLAGVTSGGETQYF. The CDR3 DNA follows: TGTGCCAGCAGTGTCGGACTAGCGGGGGTAACCTCGGGGGGGGAGACCCAGTACTTC.

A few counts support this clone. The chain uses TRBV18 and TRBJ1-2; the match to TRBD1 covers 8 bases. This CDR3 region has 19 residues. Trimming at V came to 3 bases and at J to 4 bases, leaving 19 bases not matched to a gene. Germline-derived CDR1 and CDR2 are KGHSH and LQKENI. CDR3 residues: CASSPNRGAQGAPRYGYTF. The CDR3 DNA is TGTGCCAGCTCACCTAATCGGGGAGCCCAGGGGGCCCCCCGCTATGGCTACACCTTC. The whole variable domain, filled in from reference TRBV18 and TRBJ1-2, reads NAGVMQNPRHLVRRRGQEARLRCSPMKGHSHVYWYRQLPEEGLKFMVYLQKENIIDESGMPKERFSAEFPKEGPSILRIQQVVRGDSAAYFCASSPNRGAQGAPRYGYTFGSGTRLTVV.

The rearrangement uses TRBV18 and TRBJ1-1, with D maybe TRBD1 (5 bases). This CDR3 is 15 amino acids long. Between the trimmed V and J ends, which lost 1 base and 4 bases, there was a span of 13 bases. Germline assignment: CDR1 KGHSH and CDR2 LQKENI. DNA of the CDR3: TGTGCCAGCTCACCACGGTCCGGGGGAAGCACTGAAGCTTTCTTT. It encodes CASSPRSGGSTEAFF.

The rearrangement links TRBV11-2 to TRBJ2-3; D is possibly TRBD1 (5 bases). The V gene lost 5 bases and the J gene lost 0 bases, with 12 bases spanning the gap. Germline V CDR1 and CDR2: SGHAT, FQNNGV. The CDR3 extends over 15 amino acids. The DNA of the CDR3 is TGTGCCAGCAGCGCCAGACAGATTAGCACAGATACGCAGTATTTT. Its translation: CASSARQISTDTQYF.